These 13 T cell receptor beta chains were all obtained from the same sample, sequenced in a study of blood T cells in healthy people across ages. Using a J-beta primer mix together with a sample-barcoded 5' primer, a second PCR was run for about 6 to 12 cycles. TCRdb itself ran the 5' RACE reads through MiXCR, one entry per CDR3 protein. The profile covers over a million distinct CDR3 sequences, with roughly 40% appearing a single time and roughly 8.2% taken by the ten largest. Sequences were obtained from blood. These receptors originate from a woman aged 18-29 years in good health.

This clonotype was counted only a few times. CDR3 sequence (DNA): TGCAGTGCTAGAGCGGGCTTCAAGGGAGAGACCCAGTACTTC. Its translation: CSARAGFKGETQYF. The rearrangement joins TRBV20-1 to TRBJ2-5; D is uncertain. CDR3 length: 14 amino acids. V lost 1 base and J 4 bases, leaving 13 bases between the germline ends. CDR1 and CDR2 (germline): DFQATT, SNEGSKA (reference sequence).

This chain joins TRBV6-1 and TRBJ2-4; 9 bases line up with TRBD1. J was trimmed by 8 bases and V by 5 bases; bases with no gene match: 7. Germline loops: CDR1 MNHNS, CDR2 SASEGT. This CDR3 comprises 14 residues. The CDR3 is CASSLRTGADIQYF. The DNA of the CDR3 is TGTGCCAGCAGTCTCAGGACAGGGGCGGACATTCAGTACTTC.

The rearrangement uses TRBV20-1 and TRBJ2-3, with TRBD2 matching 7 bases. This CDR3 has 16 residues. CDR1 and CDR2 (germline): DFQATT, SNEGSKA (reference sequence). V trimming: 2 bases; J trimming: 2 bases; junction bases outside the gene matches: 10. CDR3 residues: CSARTTTSSTTDTQYF. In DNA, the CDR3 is TGCAGTGCTAGAACCACGACTAGCTCGACCACAGATACGCAGTATTTT.

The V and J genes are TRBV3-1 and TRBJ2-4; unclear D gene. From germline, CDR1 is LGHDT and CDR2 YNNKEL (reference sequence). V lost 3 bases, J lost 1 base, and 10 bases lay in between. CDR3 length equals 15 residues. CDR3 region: CASSHQSSAKNIQYF. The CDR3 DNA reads TGTGCCAGCAGCCATCAATCGTCGGCCAAAAACATTCAGTACTTC.

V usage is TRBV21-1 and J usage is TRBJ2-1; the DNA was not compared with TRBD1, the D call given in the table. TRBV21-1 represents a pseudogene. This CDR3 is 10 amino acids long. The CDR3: CASPGKEQFF. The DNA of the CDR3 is TGTGCCAGCCCCGGAAAAGAGCAGTTCTTC.

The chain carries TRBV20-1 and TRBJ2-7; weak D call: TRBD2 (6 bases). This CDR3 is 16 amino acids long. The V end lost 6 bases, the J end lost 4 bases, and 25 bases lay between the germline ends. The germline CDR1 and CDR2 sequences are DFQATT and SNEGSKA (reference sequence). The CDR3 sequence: CSALEGVSGVLYEQYF. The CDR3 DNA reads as TGCAGTGCCCTAGAGGGAGTTAGCGGAGTGCTGTACGAGCAGTACTTC.

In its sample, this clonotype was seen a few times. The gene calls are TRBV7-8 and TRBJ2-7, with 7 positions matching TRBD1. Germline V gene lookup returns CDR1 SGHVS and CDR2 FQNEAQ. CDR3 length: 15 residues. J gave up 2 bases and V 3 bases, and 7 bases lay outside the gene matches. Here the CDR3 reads CASSFTGVTPYEQYF. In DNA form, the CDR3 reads TGTGCCAGCAGCTTTACAGGGGTAACTCCCTACGAGCAGTACTTC.

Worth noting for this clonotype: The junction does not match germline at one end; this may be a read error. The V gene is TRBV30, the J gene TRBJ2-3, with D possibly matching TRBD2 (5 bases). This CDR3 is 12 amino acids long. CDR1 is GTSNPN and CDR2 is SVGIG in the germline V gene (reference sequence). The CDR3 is CAGSIGPDTQYF. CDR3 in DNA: TGTGCCGGGAGTATCGGGCCAGATACGCAGTATTTT.

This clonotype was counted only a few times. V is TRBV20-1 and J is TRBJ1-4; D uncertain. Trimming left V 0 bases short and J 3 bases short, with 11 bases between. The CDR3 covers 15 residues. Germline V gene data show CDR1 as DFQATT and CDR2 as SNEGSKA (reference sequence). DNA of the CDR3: TGCAGTGCTAGAGATCAGCGGGTGTCTAATGAAAAACTGTTTTTT. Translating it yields CSARDQRVSNEKLFF.

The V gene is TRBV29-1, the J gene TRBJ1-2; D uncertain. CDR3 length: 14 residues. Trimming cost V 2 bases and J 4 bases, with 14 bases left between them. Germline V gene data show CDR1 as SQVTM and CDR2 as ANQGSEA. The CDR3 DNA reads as TGCAGCGTTGAAAGGCCAGACCCCTTCTATGGCTACACCTTC. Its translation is CSVERPDPFYGYTF. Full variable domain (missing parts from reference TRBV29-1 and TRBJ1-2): SAVISQKPSRDICQRGTSLTIQCQVDSQVTMMFWYRQQPGQSLTLIATANQGSEATYESGFVIDKFPISRPNLTFSTLTVSNMSPEDSSIYLCSVERPDPFYGYTFGSGTRLTVV.

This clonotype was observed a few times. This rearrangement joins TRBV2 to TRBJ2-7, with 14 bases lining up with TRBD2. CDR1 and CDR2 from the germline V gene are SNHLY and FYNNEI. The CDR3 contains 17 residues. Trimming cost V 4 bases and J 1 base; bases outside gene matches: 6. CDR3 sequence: CASSVTSGGGYSYEQYF. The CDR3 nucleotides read TGTGCCAGCAGTGTGACTAGCGGGGGGGGGTATTCCTACGAGCAGTACTTC.

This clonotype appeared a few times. The CDR3 spells CASSSDRGRVPDTQYF. The DNA for the CDR3 is TGCGCCAGCAGCTCAGACAGGGGGAGAGTGCCAGATACGCAGTATTTT. The chain links TRBV5-1 to TRBJ2-3; 9 bases line up with TRBD1. The V gene end was trimmed by 3 bases and the J gene end by 4 bases; junction bases not matched to a gene: 9. Germline V gene lookup returns CDR1 SGHRS and CDR2 YFSETQ. The CDR3 extends over 16 amino acids.

The CDR3 reads CSVGQADEQYF. The CDR3 region has the DNA TGCAGCGTTGGACAAGCCGACGAGCAGTACTTC. The rearrangement joins TRBV29-1 to TRBJ2-7; D is ambiguous. The V end lost 4 bases, the J end lost 5 bases, and 9 bases lay between the germline ends. This CDR3 has 11 residues. CDR1 SQVTM and CDR2 ANQGSEA come from the germline V gene.